The T cell receptor (beta chain) described here comes from a study of T-cell reconstitution after alpha-beta-depleted transplantation in children. V was pared by 5 bases and J by 4 bases, with 13 bases between. This CDR3 comprises 14 residues. Germline V gene data show CDR1 as KGHDR and CDR2 as SFDVKD. TCRbeta library preparation incorporated unique molecular identifiers. TCRdb passed the PCR reads through MiXCR, listing each CDR3 protein once. The table includes a few hundred thousand distinct CDR3 sequences, about an eighth detected once. The chain couples TRBV24-1 to TRBJ2-5; possibly TRBD1 for D (5 bases). This specimen was PBMCs from the stem cell graft donor, taken from the stem cell graft. The sequence was collected from a human donor who donated a stem cell graft to a child with combined immunodeficiency. CDR3 in DNA: TGTGCCACCAGTGCCCTAGACAGTACAGAGACCCAGTACTTC. This gives the protein CATSALDSTETQYF.